Listed here are 26 T cell receptor beta chains from one sample, sequenced in a study of blood T cell repertoires in COVID-19. The table came from immunoSEQ multiplex PCR; TCRdb's copy has only in-frame clones and leaves some out. The sample includes around 79,000 clones, about 89% of them seen just once. Sequenced material: peripheral blood. These TCRs come from a man in his 70s with active or convalescent COVID-19.

V and J are TRBV6-5 and TRBJ2-2; D is possibly TRBD2 (6 bases). The CDR3 has 13 amino acids. Trimming took 5 bases from V and 3 from J, leaving 7 bases between them. Per the germline V gene, CDR1 is MNHEY and CDR2 is SVGAGI. The CDR3 loop reads CASSRDYTGELFF. DNA of the CDR3: TGTGCCAGCAGTCGGGACTACACCGGGGAGCTGTTTTTT.

The rearrangement links TRBV6-2 or TRBV6-3 to TRBJ2-5; possibly TRBD2 for D (5 bases). The CDR3 sequence is 16 residues long. The ends were cut back, 2 bases at V and 3 bases at J, with 16 bases in the middle. Germline loops: CDR1 MNHEY, CDR2 SVGEGT. The CDR3 here is CASSYGRGEVKETQYF. CDR3 DNA: TGTGCCAGCAGTTACGGTCGGGGTGAGGTTAAAGAGACCCAGTACTTC.

The DNA for the CDR3 is TGTGCCAGCAGTGAAGACAGGGCGCGGTACGAGCAGTACTTC. It is translated as CASSEDRARYEQYF. This chain connects TRBV6-1 to TRBJ2-7; tentatively, D is TRBD1 (6 bases). Germline CDR1 is MNHNS and CDR2 is SASEGT. V shed 1 base and J shed 4 bases, with 11 bases lying between them. This CDR3 has 14 residues.

V usage is TRBV12-2 and J usage is TRBJ2-5; the table's D gene call, TRBD2, was not cross checked with the DNA. TRBV12-2 represents a pseudogene. The CDR3 spans 17 residues. CDR3 residues: CASRPIYASGTQETQYF. CDR3 bases: TGTGCAAGTCGTCCTATATACGCTAGCGGGACCCAGGAGACCCAGTACTTC.

The chain uses TRBV28 and TRBJ1-5; TRBD1 agrees at 7 bases. With 4 bases clipped from V and 9 bases from J, the junction kept 9 bases outside the gene matches. This CDR3 contains 14 residues. Germline V gene lookup returns CDR1 MDHEN and CDR2 SYDVKM. CDR3 loop: CASSSGQRSGPQHF. CDR3 in DNA: TGTGCCAGCAGTTCGGGACAGCGCTCAGGGCCCCAGCATTTT.

The chain recombines TRBV28 with TRBJ1-2; D not certain. The V gene's germline CDR1 is MDHEN and CDR2 SYDVKM. V lost 9 bases to trimming and J lost 2 bases, with 10 bases between them. This CDR3 spans 12 amino acids. CDR3 amino acids: CASTTVNYGYTF. Written as DNA, the CDR3 is TGTGCCAGTACTACGGTCAACTATGGCTACACCTTC.

The chain employs TRBV15 and TRBJ2-1, with D maybe TRBD2 (6 bases). Germline CDR1 and CDR2: LNHNV and YYDKDF (reference sequence). V was pared by 2 bases and J by 0 bases, with 17 bases between. The CDR3 spans 18 residues. CDR3 sequence reads: CATSRNLPGALSYNEQFF. CDR3 nucleotides: TGTGCCACCAGCAGAAACCTACCGGGAGCCCTCTCCTACAATGAGCAGTTCTTC. The full variable domain, completed using reference TRBV15 and TRBJ2-1, is DAMVIQNPRYQVTQFGKPVTLSCSQTLNHNVMYWYQQKSSQAPKLLFHYYDKDFNNEADTPDNFQSRRPNTSFCFLDIRSPGLGDTAMYLCATSRNLPGALSYNEQFFGPGTRLTVL.

This clone was observed once. The chain is built from TRBV28 and TRBJ2-5, with 7 bases matching TRBD1. CDR1 MDHEN and CDR2 SYDVKM come from the germline V gene. This CDR3 has 17 residues. V lost 3 bases to trimming and J lost 2 bases; unmatched junction nucleotides: 12. The CDR3 here is CASSLVITGVDQETQYF. In nucleotides, the CDR3 is TGTGCCAGCAGTTTGGTCATTACAGGGGTAGATCAAGAGACCCAGTACTTC.

The rearrangement uses TRBV5-1 and TRBJ2-3; 8 bases line up with TRBD2. CDR3 length: 16 amino acids. Losses at the gene ends were 3 bases for V and 4 bases for J; bases not matched to a gene: 10. Germline V lookup: CDR1 SGHRS, CDR2 YFSETQ. The CDR3 nucleotides read TGCGCCAGCAGCTGGTCAGCGGGAGAAGTTTCAGATACGCAGTATTTT. Its protein is CASSWSAGEVSDTQYF.

The V gene is TRBV10-3, the J gene TRBJ2-1; unclear D gene. CDR1 is ENHRY and CDR2 is SYGVKD in the germline V gene. The CDR3 sequence is 12 residues long. Deletions cut 3 bases from V and 10 bases from J, with 10 bases between. In nucleotides, the CDR3 is TGTGCCATCAGTGAAATAGCAGTGGAGCAGTTCTTC. This translates into CAISEIAVEQFF.

V is TRBV28 and J is TRBJ1-2; weak D call: TRBD1 (5 bases). Germline V gene sequence: CDR1 MDHEN, CDR2 SYDVKM. CDR3 length: 13 amino acids. V lost 7 bases, J lost 5 bases, and 14 bases lay in between. The CDR3 reads CASTHQGTYGYTF. For the CDR3, the DNA is TGTGCCAGCACCCACCAGGGAACGTATGGCTACACCTTC.

The rearrangement uses TRBV29-1 and TRBJ2-7; 11 bases are a match to TRBD2. The CDR3 spans 13 residues. Germline values: CDR1 SQVTM, CDR2 ANQGSEA. With 4 bases clipped from V and 4 bases from J, the junction kept 3 bases outside the gene matches. CDR3 residues: CSVGTSGSYEQYF. The DNA of the CDR3 is TGCAGCGTTGGTACTAGCGGGAGTTACGAGCAGTACTTC.

The gene calls are TRBV19 and TRBJ1-2; D is perhaps TRBD1 (5 bases). CDR1 is LNHDA and CDR2 is SQIVND in the germline V gene (reference sequence). V lost 7 bases and J lost 2, with 20 bases in between. The CDR3 length is 16 residues. The DNA of the CDR3 is TGTGCCAGTACCCCTCTTCGGGGGAATCGAAACTATGGCTACACCTTC. Its protein product is CASTPLRGNRNYGYTF.

The J gene is TRBJ1-5, the V gene TRBV19; 7 nucleotides match TRBD1. Germline V CDR1 and CDR2: LNHDA, SQIVND (reference sequence). The CDR3 covers 19 residues. J lost 2 bases, V lost 1 base, and 14 bases had no gene match. CDR3 sequence: CASSIGFQGQKLGNQPQHF. CDR3 DNA sequence: TGTGCCAGTAGTATAGGATTCCAGGGACAGAAGTTGGGCAATCAGCCCCAGCATTTT.

The chain recombines TRBV3-1 (or the pseudogene TRBV3-2) with TRBJ2-5, with 8 nucleotides matching TRBD1. V dropped 7 bases and J dropped 4; count of bases not matched to a gene: 17. CDR1 is LGHDT and CDR2 is YNNKEL in the germline V gene (reference sequence). This CDR3 comprises 17 residues. CDR3 amino acids: CASISSIRRGRGETQYF. Here the CDR3 DNA reads TGTGCCAGCATCTCAAGCATACGCAGGGGGCGCGGAGAGACCCAGTACTTC.

The rearrangement links TRBV12-3 or TRBV12-4 to TRBJ2-7, with a possible D match to TRBD2 (6 bases). The V end lost 2 bases, the J end lost 6 bases, and 11 bases lay between the germline ends. The CDR3 contains 13 residues. For the CDR3, the DNA is TGTGCCAGCAGTTTACGGGAGTGGGCCGAGCAGTACTTC. This sequence encodes CASSLREWAEQYF.

This sequence joins TRBV20-1 and TRBJ2-7, with TRBD2 identical over 8 bases. Unmatched junction bases numbered 19, after V lost 3 bases and J lost 3 bases. The CDR3 runs 18 residues. CDR1 DFQATT and CDR2 SNEGSKA come from the germline V gene (reference sequence). CDR3 sequence reads: CSASLDDPGLVGNYEQYF. CDR3 coding DNA: TGCAGTGCTAGTCTCGACGACCCGGGACTAGTGGGTAACTACGAGCAGTACTTC.

The CDR3 DNA follows: TGTGCCAGCAGTATCGAGGAACGCACCGGGGAGCTGTTTTTT. This sequence encodes CASSIEERTGELFF. The rearrangement joins TRBV6-4 to TRBJ2-2; D call uncertain. Germline assignment: CDR1 MRHNA and CDR2 SNTAGT. CDR3 length equals 14 residues. The germline V and J ends were trimmed by 5 bases and 4 bases, with 11 bases remaining between them.

The chain joins TRBV2 to TRBJ1-1, with a possible D match to TRBD1 (6 bases). The germline V and J ends were trimmed by 7 bases and 2 bases, with 14 bases remaining between them. The CDR3 is 14 amino acids. The germline gives CDR1 SNHLY, CDR2 FYNNEI. The CDR3 DNA follows: TGTGCCAGCATGACCTGGGGGCGAAACACTGAAGCTTTCTTT. Translated: CASMTWGRNTEAFF.

The V gene is TRBV19, the J gene TRBJ1-3; 7 bases fit TRBD1. Germline assignment: CDR1 LNHDA and CDR2 SQIVND (reference sequence). The CDR3 is made up of 16 amino acids. V lost 4 bases to trimming and J lost 0 bases; unmatched junction nucleotides: 6. The CDR3 protein is CASSTSGTASGNTIYF. The CDR3 nucleotides are TGTGCCAGTAGTACCTCCGGGACAGCCTCTGGAAACACCATATATTTT.

The J gene is TRBJ2-3, the V gene TRBV11-2; 9 nucleotides agree with TRBD2. Germline CDR1 is SGHAT and CDR2 is FQNNGV. CDR3 length: 16 residues. The V segment lost 4 bases and the J segment 1 base; nucleotides outside the gene matches: 6. The CDR3 protein is CASSSRTSDRTDTQYF. In DNA form, the CDR3 reads TGTGCCAGCAGCTCCCGGACTAGCGACCGCACAGATACGCAGTATTTT.

V and J are TRBV21-1 and TRBJ1-3; the D segment call TRBD1 is taken from the table without a DNA check. TRBV21-1 is a recognized pseudogene. This CDR3 has 16 amino acids. This CDR3 reads CASSVGQGRSGNTIYF. The CDR3 region has the DNA TGTGCCAGCAGCGTAGGACAGGGGCGCTCTGGAAACACCATATATTTT.

V gene TRBV27 combines with J gene TRBJ1-1; tentative D call: TRBD1 (5 bases). Trimming took off 3 bases at V and 4 bases at J, with 9 bases between the two ends. The CDR3 loop spans 13 amino acids. The germline V gene has CDR1 MNHEY and CDR2 SMNVEV (reference sequence). For the CDR3, the DNA is TGTGCCAGCAGTTTTGGGGCTGGCACTGAAGCTTTCTTT. This codes for CASSFGAGTEAFF.

This clone was observed once. The gene calls are TRBV9 and TRBJ2-5; 7 bases match TRBD1. Germline V gene sequence: CDR1 SGDLS, CDR2 YYNGEE. The J segment lost 2 bases and the V segment lost 3 bases, leaving 7 bases of the junction unmatched. The CDR3 totals 15 residues. As DNA, the CDR3 is TGTGCCAGCAGCGGACAGGGAATCGGACAAGAGACCCAGTACTTC. Translation gives CASSGQGIGQETQYF. Based on the CDR3 plus reference TRBV9 and TRBJ2-5, the full variable domain is DSGVTQTPKHLITATGQRVTLRCSPRSGDLSVYWYQQSLDQGLQFLIQYYNGEERAKGNILERFSAQQFPDLHSELNLSSLELGDSALYFCASSGQGIGQETQYFGPGTRLLVL.

This clone was seen a few times. CDR3 DNA sequence: TGTGCCAGCCCCGACAGGGAGGTCGGGGAGCTGTTTTTT. It is translated as CASPDREVGELFF. The J gene is TRBJ2-2, the V gene TRBV6-5, with D tentatively TRBD1 (7 bases). The V end was cut by 8 bases, the J end by 7 bases, with 14 bases between. CDR3 length equals 13 residues. Germline V CDR1 and CDR2: MNHEY, SVGAGI.

The chain links TRBV5-6 to TRBJ2-1; 13 nucleotides agree with TRBD2. CDR3 length: 19 amino acids. After removal of 1 base from V and 6 bases from J, the junction contained 13 bases not matched to a gene. Per germline, CDR1 SGHDT and CDR2 YYEEEE. CDR3 DNA: TGTGCCAGCAGCTTGCGACTAGCGGGAGGAAGTATCTCGGGCAATGAGCAGTTCTTC. Amino acids: CASSLRLAGGSISGNEQFF.